This TCR beta chain was found in a study of T cell responses to AZD1222 COVID-19 vaccine (dated by TCRdb to about 2021). Some background on the complete study: Because spike-specific TCR depth and breadth did not differ between the two schedules, AZD1222 recipients who got a second dose at roughly 4 weeks were pooled with those who got a second dose at roughly 12 weeks. Trial participants were enrolled by age into 18-55, 56-69 and 70-plus year subgroups, with roughly 160, 29 and 62 TCR-sequenced participants respectively. TCR sequencing was performed for 233 trial participants, of whom around 200 were given two doses of AZD1222 and approximately 25 were given two doses of MenACWY control vaccine. Study-level results and caveats: Reportedly, almost half of the unique spike-specific TCRs recognized epitopes lying outside the regions that are mutated in the B.1.351 and B.1.1.7 variants. Conclusions about previously exposed vaccinees are limited because only 6 or 7 AZD1222 recipients were SARS-CoV-2 seropositive at baseline. After two AZD1222 doses, both the breadth and the depth of spike-specific TCRs were significantly higher than at day 0 and than in MenACWY recipients. In the small 56-69-year group, the increase in depth fell short of significance, most likely because of low power. Participants were mostly white British, with more females than males. The authors suggested clonal diversity may have been underestimated. CD4 TCRs associated with the vaccine covered the entire spike protein, and the dominant responses were in regions 160-218 and 743-854. Because no day 14 peak-response samples were available, repertoires were characterized only after the peak T cell response.

The CDR3 regions of human TCRbeta chains were subjected to immunosequencing. The source study handled its data this way. Repertoire TCRs were matched against a reference library of SARS-CoV-2-specific TCRs generated with the MIRA antigen-specificity platform. Breadth was defined as the fraction of unique TCRs that were SARS-CoV-2-associated. Depth was defined as the fraction of total T cells that were SARS-CoV-2-associated. Each spike-specific TCR was assigned to its reactive spike region and to a CD4 or CD8 class using the MIRA data. Log10-transformed breadth and depth values were compared by one-way ANOVA with Sidak's multiple comparisons tests. TCRdb retrieved this table from immuneACCESS and kept in-frame rearrangements only. Not all clones are present; in checked studies, unresolved V genes account for under half, and no reason is known for the remainder. V and J calls and clone size are given by that table; D and trimming were obtained from the DNA. The sample table lists over 100,000 clones, over 90% of them with a count of one. 5.5% to 8% of the sample goes to the ten largest clones.

V is shortened by 3 bases, J by 6 bases, and the region joining them spans 16 bases. From cysteine to phenylalanine, the CDR3 is 15 amino acids long. The entry retains the CDR3 DNA only, 45 bases that are in frame from base 1. Via the germline V gene, CDR1 is SGHTS and CDR2 YDEGEE. The time point label, read with the paper, signifies: baseline before first vaccination. The vaccinee samples were drawn from two UK trials, COV001 and COV002, one of which was a single-blind randomized controlled phase 2/3 trial testing AZD1222 (ChAdOx1 nCoV-19) in healthy adults. For TCRbeta chain sequencing, PBMC samples were collected from trial participants at day 0 and at day 28 after the second dose. Worth noting for this clone: It lacks a known antigen. No qualities accompany the bases; no much larger clone lies one base away.

The specimen was peripheral blood, collected on day 0 of AZD1222 vaccination. The chain uses TRBV5-8 and TRBJ1-5, and TRBD1 may be the D gene, going by 6 matching bases. The clonotype was recovered from an adult in good health. The CDR3 is CASSSYRENRQPQHF. The nucleotide sequence reads as follows: TGTGCCAGCAGCTCTTACAGGGAGAACCGTCAGCCCCAGCATTTT.